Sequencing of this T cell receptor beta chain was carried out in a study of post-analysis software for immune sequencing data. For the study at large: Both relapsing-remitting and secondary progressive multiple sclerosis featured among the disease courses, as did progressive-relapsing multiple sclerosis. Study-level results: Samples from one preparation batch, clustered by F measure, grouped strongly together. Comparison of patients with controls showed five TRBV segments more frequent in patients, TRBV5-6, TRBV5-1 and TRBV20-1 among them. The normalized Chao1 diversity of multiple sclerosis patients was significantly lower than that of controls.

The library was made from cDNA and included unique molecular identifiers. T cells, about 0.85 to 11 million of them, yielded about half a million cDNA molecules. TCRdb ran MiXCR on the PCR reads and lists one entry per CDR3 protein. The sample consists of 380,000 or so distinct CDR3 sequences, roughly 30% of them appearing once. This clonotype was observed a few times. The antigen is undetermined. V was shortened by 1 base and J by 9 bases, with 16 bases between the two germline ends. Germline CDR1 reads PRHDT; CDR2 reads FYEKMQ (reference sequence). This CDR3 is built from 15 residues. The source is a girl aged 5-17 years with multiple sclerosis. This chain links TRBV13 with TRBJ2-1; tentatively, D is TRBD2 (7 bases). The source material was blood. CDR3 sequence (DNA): TGTGCCAGCAGCTTAGAGAGGGGGGGCCTCGGTGAGCAGTTCTTC. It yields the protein CASSLERGGLGEQFF.